Sequencing of this T cell receptor (beta chain) was carried out in a study of blood T cell repertoires in COVID-19. Here immunoSEQ multiplex PCR was the method, and the copy in TCRdb shows in-frame clones only, minus some. The table includes some 150,000 clones, roughly 87% detected once. Sequenced material: peripheral blood. The TCR originated in a woman aged 60 to 75 with active or convalescent COVID-19.

The CDR3 sequence is CASSYSLKRGNTGELFF. CDR3 DNA sequence: TGTGCCAGCAGTTACTCGTTAAAACGGGGGAACACCGGGGAGCTGTTTTTT. J is TRBJ2-2 and V is TRBV6-2 or TRBV6-3; tentatively, D is TRBD2 (5 bases). Trimming took 0 bases from V and 1 from J, leaving 12 bases between them. This CDR3 spans 17 amino acids. Germline V gene data show CDR1 as MNHEY and CDR2 as SVGEGT.